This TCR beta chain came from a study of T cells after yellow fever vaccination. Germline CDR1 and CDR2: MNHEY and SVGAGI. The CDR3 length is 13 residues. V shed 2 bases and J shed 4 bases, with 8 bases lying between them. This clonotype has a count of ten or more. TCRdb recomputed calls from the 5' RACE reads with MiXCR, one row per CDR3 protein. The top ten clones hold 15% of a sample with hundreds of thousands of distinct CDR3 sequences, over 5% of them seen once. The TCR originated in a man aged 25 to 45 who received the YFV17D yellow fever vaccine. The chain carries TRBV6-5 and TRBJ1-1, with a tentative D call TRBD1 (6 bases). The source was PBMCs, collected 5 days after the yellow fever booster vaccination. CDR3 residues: CASSYGGGTEAFF. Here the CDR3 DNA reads TGTGCCAGCAGTTACGGAGGGGGCACTGAAGCTTTCTTT.